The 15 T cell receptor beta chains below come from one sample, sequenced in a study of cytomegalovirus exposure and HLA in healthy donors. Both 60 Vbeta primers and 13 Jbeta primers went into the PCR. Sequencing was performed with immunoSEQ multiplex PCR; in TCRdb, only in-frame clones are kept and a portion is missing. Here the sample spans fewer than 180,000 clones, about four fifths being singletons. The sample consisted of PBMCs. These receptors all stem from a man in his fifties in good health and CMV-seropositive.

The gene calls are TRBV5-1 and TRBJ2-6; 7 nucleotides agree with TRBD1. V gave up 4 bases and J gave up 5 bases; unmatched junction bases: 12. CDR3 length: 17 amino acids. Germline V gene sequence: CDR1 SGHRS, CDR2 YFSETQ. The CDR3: CASSPRQGLGWANVLTF. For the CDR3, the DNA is TGCGCCAGCAGCCCGCGACAGGGTTTGGGCTGGGCCAACGTCCTGACTTTC.

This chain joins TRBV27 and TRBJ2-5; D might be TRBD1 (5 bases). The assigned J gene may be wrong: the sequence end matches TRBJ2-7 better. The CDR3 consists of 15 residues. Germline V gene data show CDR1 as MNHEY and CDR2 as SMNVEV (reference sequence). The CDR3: CASSFMSGLYHEQYF. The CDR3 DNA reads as TGTGCCTCCAGTTTCATGTCAGGGCTATACCACGAGCAGTACTTC.

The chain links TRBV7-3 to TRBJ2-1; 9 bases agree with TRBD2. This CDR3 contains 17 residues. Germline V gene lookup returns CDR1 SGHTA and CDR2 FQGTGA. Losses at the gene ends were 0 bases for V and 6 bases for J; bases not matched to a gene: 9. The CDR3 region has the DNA TGTGCCAGCAGCTTAACGCGGGCGGGAGGGCGCGTCAATGAGCAGTTCTTC. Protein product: CASSLTRAGGRVNEQFF.

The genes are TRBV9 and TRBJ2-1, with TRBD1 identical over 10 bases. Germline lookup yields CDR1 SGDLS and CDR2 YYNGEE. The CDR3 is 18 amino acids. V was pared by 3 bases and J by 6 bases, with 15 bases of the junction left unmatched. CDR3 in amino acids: CASSADRGFSGALNEQFF. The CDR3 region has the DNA TGTGCCAGCAGCGCGGACAGGGGGTTTAGCGGAGCCCTCAATGAGCAGTTCTTC.

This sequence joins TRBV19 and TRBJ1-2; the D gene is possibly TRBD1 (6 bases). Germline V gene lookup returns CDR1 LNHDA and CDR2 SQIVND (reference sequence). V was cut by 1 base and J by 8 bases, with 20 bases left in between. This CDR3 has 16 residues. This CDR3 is CASSIGAMAGGGGYTF. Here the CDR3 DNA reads TGTGCCAGTAGTATAGGCGCGATGGCCGGCGGGGGCGGCTACACCTTC.

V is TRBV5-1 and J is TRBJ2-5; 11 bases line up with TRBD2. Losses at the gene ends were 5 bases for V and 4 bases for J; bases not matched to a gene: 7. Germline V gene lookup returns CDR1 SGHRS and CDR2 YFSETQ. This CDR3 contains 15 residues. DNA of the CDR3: TGCGCCAGCAGGCCTACTAGCGGGAGCGTAGAGACCCAGTACTTC. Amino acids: CASRPTSGSVETQYF.

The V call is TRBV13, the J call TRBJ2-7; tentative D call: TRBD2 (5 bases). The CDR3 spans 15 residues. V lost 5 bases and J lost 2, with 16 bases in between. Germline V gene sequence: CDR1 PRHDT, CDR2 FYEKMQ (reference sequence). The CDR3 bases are TGTGCCAGCAGCCCCCTCGGACTTTCTGCCTACGAGCAGTACTTC. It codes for CASSPLGLSAYEQYF.

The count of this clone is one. The CDR3 DNA reads as TGCGCCAGCAGCTTGGGGGGCCTGCGGATTCTCTCTGGGGCCAACGTCCTGACTTTC. It specifies CASSLGGLRILSGANVLTF. The chain joins TRBV5-1 to TRBJ2-6; D perhaps matches TRBD1 (5 bases). Trimming stripped 0 bases from V and 0 bases from J, with 16 bases between. CDR3 size: 19 residues. Germline CDR1 reads SGHRS; CDR2 reads YFSETQ.

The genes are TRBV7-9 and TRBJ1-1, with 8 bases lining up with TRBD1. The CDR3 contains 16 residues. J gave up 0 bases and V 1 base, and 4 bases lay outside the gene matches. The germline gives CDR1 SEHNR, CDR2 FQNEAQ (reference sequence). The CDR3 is CASSLVRQGLNTEAFF. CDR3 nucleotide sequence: TGTGCCAGCAGCTTAGTACGACAGGGGTTGAACACTGAAGCTTTCTTT.

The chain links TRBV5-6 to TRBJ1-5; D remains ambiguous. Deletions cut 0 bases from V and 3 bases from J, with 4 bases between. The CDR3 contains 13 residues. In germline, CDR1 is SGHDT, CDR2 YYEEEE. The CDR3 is CASSLGYNQPQHF. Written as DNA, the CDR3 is TGTGCCAGCAGCTTGGGCTACAATCAGCCCCAGCATTTT. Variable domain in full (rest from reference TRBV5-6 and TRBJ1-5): DAGVTQSPTHLIKTRGQQVTLRCSPKSGHDTVSWYQQALGQGPQFIFQYYEEEERQRGNFPDRFSGHQFPNYSSELNVNALLLGDSALYLCASSLGYNQPQHFGDGTRLSIL.

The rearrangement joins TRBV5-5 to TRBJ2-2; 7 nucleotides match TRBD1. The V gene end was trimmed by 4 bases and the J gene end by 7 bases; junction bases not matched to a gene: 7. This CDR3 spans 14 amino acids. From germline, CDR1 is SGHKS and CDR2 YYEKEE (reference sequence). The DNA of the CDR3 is TGTGCCAGCAGCGTACAGGGGTTTAACGGGGAGCTGTTTTTT. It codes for CASSVQGFNGELFF.

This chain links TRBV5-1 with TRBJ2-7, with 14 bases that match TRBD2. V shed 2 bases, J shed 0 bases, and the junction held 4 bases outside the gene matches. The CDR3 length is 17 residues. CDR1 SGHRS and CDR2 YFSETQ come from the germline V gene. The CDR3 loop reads CASSFGLAGGLSYEQYF. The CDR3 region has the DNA TGCGCCAGCAGCTTCGGACTAGCGGGAGGCCTCTCCTACGAGCAGTACTTC.

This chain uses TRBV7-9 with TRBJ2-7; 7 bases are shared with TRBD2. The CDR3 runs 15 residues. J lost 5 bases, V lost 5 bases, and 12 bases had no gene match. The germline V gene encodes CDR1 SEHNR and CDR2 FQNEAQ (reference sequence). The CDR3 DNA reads TGTGCCAGCAGCCACCCGGCGGGAGCGTCCCACGAGCAGTACTTC. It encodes CASSHPAGASHEQYF.

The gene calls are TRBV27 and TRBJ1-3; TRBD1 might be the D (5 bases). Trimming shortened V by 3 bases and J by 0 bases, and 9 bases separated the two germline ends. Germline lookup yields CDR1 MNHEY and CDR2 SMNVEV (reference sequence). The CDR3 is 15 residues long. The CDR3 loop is CASSFGGGSGNTIYF. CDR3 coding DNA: TGTGCCAGCAGTTTTGGGGGGGGCTCTGGAAACACCATATATTTT.

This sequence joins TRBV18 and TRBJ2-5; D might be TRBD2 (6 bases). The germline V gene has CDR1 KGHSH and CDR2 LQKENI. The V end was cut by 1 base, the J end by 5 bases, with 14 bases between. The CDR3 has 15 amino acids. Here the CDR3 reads CASSPLRAEGETQYF. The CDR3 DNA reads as TGTGCCAGCTCACCACTGCGGGCGGAGGGGGAGACCCAGTACTTC. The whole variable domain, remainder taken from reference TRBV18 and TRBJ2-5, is NAGVMQNPRHLVRRRGQEARLRCSPMKGHSHVYWYRQLPEEGLKFMVYLQKENIIDESGMPKERFSAEFPKEGPSILRIQQVVRGDSAAYFCASSPLRAEGETQYFGPGTRLLVL.